This record covers a single T cell receptor beta chain. Germline V gene sequence: CDR1 SEHNR, CDR2 FQNEAQ (reference sequence). The CDR3 totals 14 residues. J gave up 8 bases and V 5 bases, and 4 bases lay outside the gene matches. The data were produced by immunoSEQ multiplex PCR, yet TCRdb's version contains in-frame clones alone and is incomplete. The sample includes some 2,000,000 clones, approximately 95% of them seen just once. This entry is derived from a study of shared clonotypes between healthy human individuals. Input material: naive CD4+ T cells sorted from blood. Subset here: CD45RA+ positively selected. The chain uses TRBV7-9 and TRBJ1-6; 9 bases align to TRBD1. The source of this sequence is a man aged 18 to 30 in good health. CDR3 bases: TGTGCCAGCAGCGACAGGGGGGCGGATTCACCCCTCCACTTT. Translating gives CASSDRGADSPLHF.